Presented here are 19 T cell receptor beta chains from one specimen sequenced in a study of cytomegalovirus exposure and HLA in healthy donors. PCR was performed using 60 Vbeta and 13 Jbeta primers. Assay: immunoSEQ multiplex PCR; the TCRdb copy retains only in-frame clones and omits some. Of 120,000 to 150,000 clones listed, around 65% are singletons. Sequenced material: PBMCs. These receptors all come from a woman aged 30 to 39 in good health and CMV-seropositive.

V and J are TRBV7-8 and TRBJ2-5; TRBD2 is a possible D gene (6 bases). With 1 base removed from V and 5 bases from J, the gap between germline ends came to 8 bases. Germline-derived CDR1 and CDR2 are SGHVS and FQNEAQ. The CDR3 is made up of 13 amino acids. CDR3 in amino acids: CASSLDAGETQYF. CDR3 nucleotide sequence: TGTGCCAGCAGCTTAGATGCGGGGGAGACCCAGTACTTC. The full variable domain, with the rest looked up from reference TRBV7-8 and TRBJ2-5, is GAGVSQSPRYKVAKRGQDVALRCDPISGHVSLFWYQQALGQGPEFLTYFQNEAQLDKSGLPSDRFFAERPEGSVSTLKIQRTQQEDSAVYLCASSLDAGETQYFGPGTRLLVL.

This rearrangement joins TRBV28 to TRBJ1-6, with D uncertain. V dropped 2 bases and J dropped 3 bases, with 5 bases sitting between them. CDR1 is MDHEN and CDR2 is SYDVKM in the germline V gene. This CDR3 contains 14 residues. The CDR3 loop reads CASSLAGYNSPLHF. In DNA, the CDR3 is TGTGCCAGCAGTTTAGCAGGCTATAATTCACCCCTCCACTTT.

The chain is built from TRBV6-1 and TRBJ1-5; maybe TRBD1 (5 bases). The CDR3 covers 14 residues. Per germline, CDR1 MNHNS and CDR2 SASEGT. The V gene lost 7 bases and the J gene lost 4 bases, with 14 bases spanning the gap. The CDR3 here is CASTDLGGNQPQHF. The CDR3 DNA reads as TGTGCCAGCACCGATCTGGGGGGGAATCAGCCCCAGCATTTT.

The V gene is TRBV7-2, the J gene TRBJ2-5, with 8 bases that match TRBD2. CDR1 is SGHTA, CDR2 FQGNSA, per germline. The CDR3 sequence is 15 residues long. V was pared by 4 bases and J by 3 bases, with 7 bases of the junction left unmatched. As DNA, the CDR3 is TGTGCCAGCAGCTCGGGGGGGACCAATAAAGAGACCCAGTACTTC. Protein: CASSSGGTNKETQYF.

V is TRBV6-1 and J is TRBJ1-6; D unclear. The CDR3 is 16 residues long. Between the trimmed V and J ends, which lost 2 bases and 9 bases, there was a span of 17 bases. Per germline, CDR1 MNHNS and CDR2 SASEGT. The CDR3: CASSELREKEGSPLHF. The CDR3, as DNA: TGTGCCAGCAGTGAATTGAGGGAAAAGGAAGGTTCACCCCTCCACTTT.

The V and J genes are TRBV9 and TRBJ2-7; D is possibly TRBD1 (6 bases). The germline CDR1 and CDR2 sequences are SGDLS and YYNGEE. With 4 bases removed from V and 4 bases from J, the gap between germline ends came to 15 bases. The CDR3 is 14 residues long. DNA of the CDR3: TGTGCCAGCAGCCCAACAGGGTCTATTTACGAGCAGTACTTC. It yields the protein CASSPTGSIYEQYF.

The rearrangement joins TRBV9 to TRBJ2-3; D is ambiguous. CDR3 size: 11 residues. V gave up 2 bases and J gave up 6 bases, with 4 bases separating them. Germline-derived CDR1 and CDR2 are SGDLS and YYNGEE. The chain's CDR3 is CASSVYDTQYF. CDR3 nucleotide sequence: TGTGCCAGCAGCGTCTACGATACGCAGTATTTT.

This clone was counted between two and nine times. The J gene is TRBJ2-4, the V gene TRBV5-4; weak D call: TRBD1 (5 bases). There are 15 residues in the CDR3. Germline V CDR1 and CDR2: SGHNT, YYREEE (reference sequence). V was cut by 4 bases and J by 3 bases, with 14 bases left in between. The DNA of the CDR3 is TGTGCCAGCAGCCAGGGTGGGGTGGGCAAAAACATTCAGTACTTC. Translating it yields CASSQGGVGKNIQYF.

The genes are TRBV27 and TRBJ2-3, with 10 nucleotides matching TRBD1. Germline V gene data show CDR1 as MNHEY and CDR2 as SMNVEV (reference sequence). The J segment lost 0 bases and the V segment lost 3 bases, leaving 6 bases of the junction unmatched. The CDR3 has 17 amino acids. CDR3 bases: TGTGCCAGCAGTTTTTTGGACAGGGGGGATAGCACAGATACGCAGTATTTT. Its protein is CASSFLDRGDSTDTQYF.

This clone showed up just a few times. V gene TRBV7-9 combines with J gene TRBJ1-2; D gene ambiguous. The CDR3 has 13 residues. Germline V gives CDR1 SEHNR, CDR2 FQNEAQ (reference sequence). Trimming took 2 bases from V and 6 from J, leaving 10 bases between them. The CDR3 sequence: CASSLLGAHGYTF. DNA for the CDR3: TGTGCCAGCAGCTTACTAGGAGCCCATGGCTACACCTTC. The full variable domain, with the rest looked up from reference TRBV7-9 and TRBJ1-2, is DTGVSQNPRHKITKRGQNVTFRCDPISEHNRLYWYRQTLGQGPEFLTYFQNEAQLEKSRLLSDRFSAERPKGSFSTLEIQRTEQGDSAMYLCASSLLGAHGYTFGSGTRLTVV.

The chain couples TRBV29-1 to TRBJ2-5; D is undetermined. Germline assignment: CDR1 SQVTM and CDR2 ANQGSEA. V shed 5 bases and J shed 5 bases, with 12 bases lying between them. The length of the CDR3 is 12 residues. The DNA of the CDR3 is TGCAGCGTTCTTACCCCGAGGGAGACCCAGTACTTC. Translation gives CSVLTPRETQYF.

The genes are TRBV30 and TRBJ1-2; D is perhaps TRBD1 (5 bases). The CDR3 runs to 15 residues. Trimming stripped 4 bases from V and 2 bases from J, with 17 bases between. CDR1 is GTSNPN, CDR2 SVGIG, per germline (reference sequence). The CDR3 loop is CAWTPQGQGNYGYTF. CDR3 nucleotide sequence: TGTGCCTGGACCCCGCAAGGGCAGGGCAACTATGGCTACACCTTC.

The chain is built from TRBV18 and TRBJ2-5; D perhaps matches TRBD1 (5 bases). V dropped 2 bases and J dropped 5 bases, with 12 bases sitting between them. The germline V gene has CDR1 KGHSH and CDR2 LQKENI. The CDR3 loop spans 14 amino acids. The CDR3 here is CASSPKGVGETQYF. As DNA, the CDR3 is TGTGCCAGCTCACCAAAAGGGGTAGGGGAGACCCAGTACTTC.

This clone has a handful of counts. The J gene is TRBJ1-6, the V gene TRBV7-2; D is unresolved. V lost 3 bases and J 6 bases, leaving 6 bases between the germline ends. The CDR3 contains 13 residues. Germline assignment: CDR1 SGHTA and CDR2 FQGNSA. In DNA form, the CDR3 reads TGTGCCAGCAGCTTGCTCGGTAATTCACCCCTCCACTTT. Protein: CASSLLGNSPLHF. The full variable domain, completed using reference TRBV7-2 and TRBJ1-6, is GAGVSQSPSNKVTEKGKDVELRCDPISGHTALYWYRQSLGQGLEFLIYFQGNSAPDKSGLPSDRFSAERTGGSVSTLTIQRTQQEDSAVYLCASSLLGNSPLHFGNGTRLTVT.

This clone was seen once. The genes are TRBV13 and TRBJ2-5; D is possibly TRBD1 (5 bases). The CDR3 is 14 residues long. Looked up from germline, CDR1 is PRHDT and CDR2 is FYEKMQ (reference sequence). The V end was cut by 1 base, the J end by 4 bases, with 10 bases between. The CDR3: CASSLAPGLETQYF. The CDR3 nucleotides read TGTGCCAGCAGCTTAGCTCCAGGGCTAGAGACCCAGTACTTC.

This sequence joins TRBV29-1 and TRBJ1-1, with D unclear. V gave up 5 bases and J gave up 4 bases, with 11 bases separating them. Germline V gene sequence: CDR1 SQVTM, CDR2 ANQGSEA. This CDR3 comprises 12 residues. The CDR3, as DNA: TGCAGCGTTTTTGTAAGCCGCACTGAAGCTTTCTTT. It specifies CSVFVSRTEAFF.

The J gene is TRBJ2-7, the V gene TRBV7-9; TRBD1 might be the D (5 bases). This CDR3 has 16 residues. Germline V CDR1 and CDR2: SEHNR, FQNEAQ (reference sequence). The V end lost 5 bases, the J end lost 4 bases, and 21 bases lay between the germline ends. DNA for the CDR3: TGTGCCAGCAGCCCAACCGGGTATAGGGGTTCTTACGAGCAGTACTTC. Translating gives CASSPTGYRGSYEQYF.

This clone was recorded a few times. V gene TRBV10-1 combines with J gene TRBJ2-1; 7 positions match TRBD1. Germline CDR1 and CDR2: WNHNN and SYGVQD (reference sequence). The CDR3 totals 14 residues. With 6 bases clipped from V and 4 bases from J, the junction kept 6 bases outside the gene matches. Here the CDR3 DNA reads TGCGCCAGCAGGGGGGACAGCCGATACAATGAGCAGTTCTTC. It specifies CASRGDSRYNEQFF.

V is TRBV5-8 and J is TRBJ2-7, with TRBD1 matching 10 bases. The CDR3 runs to 16 residues. The V segment lost 2 bases and the J segment 5 bases; nucleotides outside the gene matches: 10. CDR1 SGHTS and CDR2 YDEGEE come from the germline V gene. CDR3 sequence: CASSLRDRGYTNEQYF. Here the CDR3 DNA reads TGTGCCAGCAGCTTAAGGGACAGGGGATATACGAACGAGCAGTACTTC.